This T cell receptor (beta chain) was observed in a study of T cells in Graves' hyperthyroidism and ophthalmopathy. This clonotype was recorded many times. The CDR3 spans 11 residues. CDR1 is MDHEN and CDR2 is SYDVKM in the germline V gene. The germline V and J ends were trimmed by 2 bases and 5 bases, with 3 bases remaining between them. Using RNA transcripts as the source, TCR beta CDR3 regions were amplified. The HTBI set primed first-round TCR CDR3 RT-PCR. TCRdb processed the multiplex PCR reads anew with MiXCR; each CDR3 protein has one entry. The table shows about 640,000 distinct CDR3 sequences, with about 20% occurring only once.

The sample consisted of blood. This chain uses TRBV28 with TRBJ1-1; D call uncertain. The TCR originated in a man aged 25-45 years with Graves' ophthalmopathy. CDR3 sequence: CASSLQTEAFF. The CDR3 DNA is TGTGCCAGCAGTTTACAGACTGAAGCTTTCTTT.